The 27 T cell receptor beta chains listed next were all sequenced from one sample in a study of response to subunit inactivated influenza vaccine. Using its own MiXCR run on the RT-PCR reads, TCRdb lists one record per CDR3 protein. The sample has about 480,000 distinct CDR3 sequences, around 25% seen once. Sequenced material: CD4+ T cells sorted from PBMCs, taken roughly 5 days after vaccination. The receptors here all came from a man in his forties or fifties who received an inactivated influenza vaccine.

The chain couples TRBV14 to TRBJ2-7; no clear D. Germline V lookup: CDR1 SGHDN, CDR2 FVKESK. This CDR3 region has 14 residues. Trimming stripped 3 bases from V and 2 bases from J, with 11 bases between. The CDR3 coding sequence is TGTGCCAGCAGCCAGCGCGCAGGAGCCTACGAGCAGTACTTC. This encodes CASSQRAGAYEQYF.

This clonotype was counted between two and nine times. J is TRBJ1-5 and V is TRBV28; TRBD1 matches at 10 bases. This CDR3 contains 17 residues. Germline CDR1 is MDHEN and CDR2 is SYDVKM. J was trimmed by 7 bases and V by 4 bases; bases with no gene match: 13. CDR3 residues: CASSSFRDRGSGQPQHF. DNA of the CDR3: TGTGCCAGCAGTTCCTTCCGGGACAGGGGATCGGGGCAGCCCCAGCATTTT.

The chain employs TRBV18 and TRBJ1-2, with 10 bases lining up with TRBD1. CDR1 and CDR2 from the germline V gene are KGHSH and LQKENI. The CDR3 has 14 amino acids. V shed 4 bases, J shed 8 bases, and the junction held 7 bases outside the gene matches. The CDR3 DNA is TGTGCCAGCTCACAGCCCGGGACAGGGGACGGCTACACCTTC. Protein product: CASSQPGTGDGYTF.

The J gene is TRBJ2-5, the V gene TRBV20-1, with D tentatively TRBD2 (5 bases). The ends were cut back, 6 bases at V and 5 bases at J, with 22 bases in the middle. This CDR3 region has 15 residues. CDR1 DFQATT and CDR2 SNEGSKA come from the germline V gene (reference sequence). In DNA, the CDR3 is TGCAGTGCAATCCTGACTCCGGAGGTTTCCGAGACCCAGTACTTC. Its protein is CSAILTPEVSETQYF.

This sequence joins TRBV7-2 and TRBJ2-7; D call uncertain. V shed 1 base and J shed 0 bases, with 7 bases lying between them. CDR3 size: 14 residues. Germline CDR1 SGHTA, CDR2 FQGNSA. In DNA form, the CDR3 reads TGTGCCAGCAGCTTAGGCCAGCCCTCCTACGAGCAGTACTTC. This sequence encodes CASSLGQPSYEQYF.

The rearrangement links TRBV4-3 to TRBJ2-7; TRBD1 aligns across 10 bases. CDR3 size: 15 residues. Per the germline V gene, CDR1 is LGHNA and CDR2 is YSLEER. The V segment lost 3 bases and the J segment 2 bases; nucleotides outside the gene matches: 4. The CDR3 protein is CASSQTGGITYEQYF. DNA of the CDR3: TGCGCCAGCAGCCAGACAGGGGGCATTACCTACGAGCAGTACTTC.

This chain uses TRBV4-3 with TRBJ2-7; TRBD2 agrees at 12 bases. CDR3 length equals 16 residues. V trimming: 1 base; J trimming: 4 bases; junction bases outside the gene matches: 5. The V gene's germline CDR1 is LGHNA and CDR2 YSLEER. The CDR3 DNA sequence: TGCGCCAGCAGCCAAGCTAGCGGGGGGGCCAGGTACGAGCAGTACTTC. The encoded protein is CASSQASGGARYEQYF.

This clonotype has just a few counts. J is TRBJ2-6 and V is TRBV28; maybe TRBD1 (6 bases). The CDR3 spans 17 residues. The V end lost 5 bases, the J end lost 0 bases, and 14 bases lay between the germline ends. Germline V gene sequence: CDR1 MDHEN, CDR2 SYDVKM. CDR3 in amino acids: CASSMRQVSSGANVLTF. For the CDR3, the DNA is TGTGCCAGCAGTATGAGACAGGTTAGCTCTGGGGCCAACGTCCTGACTTTC.

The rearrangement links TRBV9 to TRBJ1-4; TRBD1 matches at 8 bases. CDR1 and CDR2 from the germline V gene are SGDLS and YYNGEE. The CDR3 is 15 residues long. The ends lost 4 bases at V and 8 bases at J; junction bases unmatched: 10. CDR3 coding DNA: TGTGCCAGCAGCCCGACAGGGGACAGAACCGAAAAACTGTTTTTT. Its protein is CASSPTGDRTEKLFF.

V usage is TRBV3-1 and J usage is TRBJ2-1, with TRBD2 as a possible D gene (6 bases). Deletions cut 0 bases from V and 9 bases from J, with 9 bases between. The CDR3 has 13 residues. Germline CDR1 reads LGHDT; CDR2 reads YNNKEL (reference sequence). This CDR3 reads CASSQERGGEQFF. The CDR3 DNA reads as TGTGCCAGCAGCCAAGAGCGGGGAGGTGAGCAGTTCTTC.

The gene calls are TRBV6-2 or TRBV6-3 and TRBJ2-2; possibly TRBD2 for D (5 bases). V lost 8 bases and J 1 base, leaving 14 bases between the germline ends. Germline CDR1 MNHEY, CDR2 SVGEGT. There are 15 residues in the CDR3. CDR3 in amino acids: CASGVGVLNTGELFF. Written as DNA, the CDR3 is TGTGCCAGCGGGGTCGGGGTCCTGAACACCGGGGAGCTGTTTTTT.

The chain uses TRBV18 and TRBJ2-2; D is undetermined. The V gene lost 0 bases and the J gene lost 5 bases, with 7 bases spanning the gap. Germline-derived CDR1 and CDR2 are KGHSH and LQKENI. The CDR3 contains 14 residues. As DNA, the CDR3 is TGTGCCAGCTCACCACCGTCAGTAACCGGGGAGCTGTTTTTT. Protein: CASSPPSVTGELFF.

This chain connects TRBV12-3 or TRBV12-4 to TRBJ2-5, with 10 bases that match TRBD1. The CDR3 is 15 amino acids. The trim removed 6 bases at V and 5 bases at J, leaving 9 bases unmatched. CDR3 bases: TGTGCCAGCAGGATAGGACAGGGGGAGTGGGAGACCCAGTACTTC. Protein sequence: CASRIGQGEWETQYF.

DNA for the CDR3: TGTGCCAGCAGCTTAGTAACAGGGGGCATGAACACTGAAGCTTTCTTT. Protein product: CASSLVTGGMNTEAFF. The chain combines TRBV7-2 with TRBJ1-1; 9 nucleotides match TRBD1. The germline V gene has CDR1 SGHTA and CDR2 FQGNSA. This CDR3 spans 16 amino acids. Trimming took 1 base from V and 0 from J; bases not matched to a gene: 3.

The CDR3 region is CASGTGGWYEQYF. In DNA form, the CDR3 reads TGTGCCAGCGGGACAGGGGGCTGGTACGAGCAGTACTTC. The chain employs TRBV5-6 and TRBJ2-7; 12 bases are shared with TRBD1. V was clipped by 7 bases and J by 4 bases; unmatched bases: 3. In germline, CDR1 is SGHDT, CDR2 YYEEEE. The CDR3 is made up of 13 amino acids.

DNA of the CDR3: TGTGCCAGCAGCTTGAGTGGGACAGAGTTGGGTCAGCCCCAGCATTTT. The encoded protein is CASSLSGTELGQPQHF. This chain connects TRBV5-6 to TRBJ1-5; TRBD1 agrees at 7 bases. The germline gives CDR1 SGHDT, CDR2 YYEEEE. Unmatched junction bases numbered 10, after V lost 1 base and J lost 6 bases. This CDR3 contains 16 residues.

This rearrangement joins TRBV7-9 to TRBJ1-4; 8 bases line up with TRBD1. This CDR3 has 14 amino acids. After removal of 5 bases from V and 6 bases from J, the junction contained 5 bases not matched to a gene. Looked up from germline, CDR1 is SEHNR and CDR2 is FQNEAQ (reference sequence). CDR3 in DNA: TGTGCCAGCAGCCCGGACAGGGCCGATGAAAAACTGTTTTTT. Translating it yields CASSPDRADEKLFF.

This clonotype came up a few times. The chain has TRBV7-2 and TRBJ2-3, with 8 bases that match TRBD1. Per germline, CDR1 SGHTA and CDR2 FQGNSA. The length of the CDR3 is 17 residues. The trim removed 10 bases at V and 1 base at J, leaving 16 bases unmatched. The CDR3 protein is CAIGGQGAFAGTDTQYF. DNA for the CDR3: TGTGCCATCGGCGGTCAGGGGGCTTTCGCAGGCACAGATACGCAGTATTTT.

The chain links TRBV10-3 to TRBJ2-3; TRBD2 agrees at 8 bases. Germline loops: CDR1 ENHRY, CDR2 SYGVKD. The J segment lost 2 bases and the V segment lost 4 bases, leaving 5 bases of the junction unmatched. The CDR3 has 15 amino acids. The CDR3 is CAISGTSRNTDTQYF. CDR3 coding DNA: TGTGCCATCAGTGGGACTAGCAGGAACACAGATACGCAGTATTTT.

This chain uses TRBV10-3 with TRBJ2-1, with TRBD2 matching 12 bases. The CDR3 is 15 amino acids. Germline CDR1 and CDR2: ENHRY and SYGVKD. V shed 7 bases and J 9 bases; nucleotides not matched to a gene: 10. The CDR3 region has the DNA TGTGCCATCAAGGCTAGCGGGAGGGCCGCGGGTGAGCAGTTCTTC. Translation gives CAIKASGRAAGEQFF.

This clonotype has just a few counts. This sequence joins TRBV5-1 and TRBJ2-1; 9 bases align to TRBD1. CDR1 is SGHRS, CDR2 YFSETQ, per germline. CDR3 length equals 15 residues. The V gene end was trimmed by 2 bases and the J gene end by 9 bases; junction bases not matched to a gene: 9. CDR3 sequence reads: CASSFTGTGRSEQFF. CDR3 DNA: TGCGCCAGCAGCTTTACCGGGACAGGGCGAAGTGAGCAGTTCTTC.

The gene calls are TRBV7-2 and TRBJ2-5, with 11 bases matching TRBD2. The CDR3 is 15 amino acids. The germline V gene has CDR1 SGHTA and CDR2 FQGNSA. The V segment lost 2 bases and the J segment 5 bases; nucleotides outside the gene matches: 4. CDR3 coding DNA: TGTGCCAGCAGCTTACGTAGCGGGGGGGCGGAGACCCAGTACTTC. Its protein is CASSLRSGGAETQYF.

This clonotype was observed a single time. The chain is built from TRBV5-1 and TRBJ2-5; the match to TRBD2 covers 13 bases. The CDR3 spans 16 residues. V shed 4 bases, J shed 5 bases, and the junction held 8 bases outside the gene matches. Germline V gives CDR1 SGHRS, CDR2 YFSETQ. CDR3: CASSPTSGGAFETQYF. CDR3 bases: TGCGCCAGCAGCCCTACTAGCGGGGGGGCCTTTGAGACCCAGTACTTC.

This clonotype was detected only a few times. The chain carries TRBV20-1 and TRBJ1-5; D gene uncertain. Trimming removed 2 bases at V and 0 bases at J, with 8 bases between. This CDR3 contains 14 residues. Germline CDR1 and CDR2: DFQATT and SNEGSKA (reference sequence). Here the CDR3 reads CSARRTDSNQPQHF. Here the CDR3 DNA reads TGCAGTGCTAGACGTACCGATAGCAATCAGCCCCAGCATTTT.

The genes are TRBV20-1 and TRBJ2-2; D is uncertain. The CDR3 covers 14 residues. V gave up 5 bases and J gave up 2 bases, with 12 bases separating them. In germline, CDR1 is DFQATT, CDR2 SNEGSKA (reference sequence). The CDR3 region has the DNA TGCAGTGCTTCCTGGACCGGTAACACCGGGGAGCTGTTTTTT. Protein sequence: CSASWTGNTGELFF.

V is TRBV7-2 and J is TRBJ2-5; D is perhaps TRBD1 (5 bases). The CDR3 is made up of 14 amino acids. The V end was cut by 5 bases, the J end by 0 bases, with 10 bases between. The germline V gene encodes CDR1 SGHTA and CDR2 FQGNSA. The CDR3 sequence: CASSVTVNQETQYF. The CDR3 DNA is TGTGCCAGCAGCGTGACAGTAAACCAAGAGACCCAGTACTTC. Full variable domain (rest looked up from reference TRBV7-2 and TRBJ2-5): GAGVSQSPSNKVTEKGKDVELRCDPISGHTALYWYRQSLGQGLEFLIYFQGNSAPDKSGLPSDRFSAERTGGSVSTLTIQRTQQEDSAVYLCASSVTVNQETQYFGPGTRLLVL.

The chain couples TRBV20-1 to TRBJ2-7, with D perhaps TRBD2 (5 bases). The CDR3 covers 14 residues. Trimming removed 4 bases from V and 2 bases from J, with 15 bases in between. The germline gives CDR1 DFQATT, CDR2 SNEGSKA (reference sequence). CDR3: CSAISRLSAYEQYF. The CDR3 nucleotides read TGCAGTGCTATTAGCCGACTAAGCGCCTACGAGCAGTACTTC.